This entry lists 4 T cell receptor beta chains sequenced from one sample in a study of blood T cell repertoires in COVID-19. The repertoire was sequenced with immunoSEQ multiplex PCR; TCRdb's copy has only in-frame clones and lacks some. Of over 200,000 clones listed, about 93% are singletons. Sequencing used peripheral blood. The receptors originated from a man aged 55 to 70 with COVID-19, enrolled during active disease.

The chain links TRBV3-1 (or the pseudogene TRBV3-2) to TRBJ2-1; 10 bases are shared with TRBD2. V shed 3 bases, J shed 7 bases, and the junction held 6 bases outside the gene matches. The CDR3 extends over 15 amino acids. Germline lookup yields CDR1 LGHDT and CDR2 YNNKEL (reference sequence). CDR3 loop: CASSHASGGRNEQFF. As DNA, the CDR3 is TGTGCCAGCAGCCATGCTAGCGGGGGAAGGAATGAGCAGTTCTTC.

The V gene is TRBV14, the J gene TRBJ1-6; TRBD1 might be the D (6 bases). Trimming cost V 2 bases and J 13 bases, with 15 bases left between them. The CDR3 is 14 residues long. CDR1 is SGHDN, CDR2 FVKESK, per germline. The CDR3 DNA reads TGTGCCAGCAGCCAATTTAAGGGGGTTACTCCCCTCCACTTT. Encoded protein: CASSQFKGVTPLHF. The complete variable domain, with remaining parts taken from reference TRBV14 and TRBJ1-6, reads EAGVTQFPSHSVIEKGQTVTLRCDPISGHDNLYWYRRVMGKEIKFLLHFVKESKQDESGMPNNRFLAERTGGTYSTLKVQPAELEDSGVYFCASSQFKGVTPLHFGNGTRLTVT.

The chain couples TRBV7-2 to TRBJ2-7, with 13 bases aligning to TRBD2. V gave up 5 bases and J gave up 3 bases; unmatched junction bases: 4. The CDR3 has 15 residues. CDR1 and CDR2 from the germline V gene are SGHTA and FQGNSA. CDR3 DNA sequence: TGTGCCAGCAGCCCTGGACTAGCGGGAGTCTACGAGCAGTACTTC. Translating it yields CASSPGLAGVYEQYF.

This clone occurred once. CDR3 in amino acids: CASSRPDRSSGYTF. CDR3 DNA: TGTGCCAGCAGTCGACCGGACAGGAGCAGCGGCTACACCTTC. J is TRBJ1-2 and V is TRBV27, with 7 bases identical to TRBD1. The CDR3 extends over 14 amino acids. Trimming cost V 5 bases and J 8 bases; bases outside gene matches: 11. CDR1 is MNHEY, CDR2 SMNVEV, per germline (reference sequence).